This TCR beta chain is from a study of type 1 regulatory T cells. Whole-study context: T-allo10 is an in vitro-generated, Tr1-enriched CD4 T cell product specific for alloantigen.

CDR1 is SEHNR, CDR2 FQNEAQ, per germline (reference sequence). This CDR3 is 14 amino acids long. Trimming removed 1 base from V and 8 bases from J, with 14 bases in between. MiXCR, applied by TCRdb to the reads, yields one record per CDR3 protein. The table has approximately 25,000 distinct CDR3 sequences, around half seen once. This clonotype was recorded at least ten times. Antigen: not known. This TCR was sampled from a human donor in good health. The J gene is TRBJ1-2, the V gene TRBV7-9; D not resolved. Sample: cultured T cells, either the whole culture or a sorted T cell fraction (not recorded which). CDR3 coding DNA: TGTGCCAGCAGCTTAGGACCTTCCGAGGTGGGCTACACCTTC. Translating gives CASSLGPSEVGYTF. Variable domain in full (rest from reference TRBV7-9 and TRBJ1-2): DTGVSQNPRHKITKRGQNVTFRCDPISEHNRLYWYRQTLGQGPEFLTYFQNEAQLEKSRLLSDRFSAERPKGSFSTLEIQRTEQGDSAMYLCASSLGPSEVGYTFGSGTRLTVV.